The 6 T cell receptor beta chains in this list originate from one sample, sequenced in a study of early T cells in non-severe SARS-CoV-2 infection. TCRdb called the 5' RACE reads again in MiXCR, with one record for every CDR3 protein. Here the sample spans about 80,000 distinct CDR3 sequences, over 4% being singletons. The starting material was whole blood, obtained at baseline. These receptor sequences come from an adult who was a healthcare worker with PCR-confirmed SARS-CoV-2 infection or an uninfected control (not recorded which).

Ten or more counts support this clonotype. This chain links TRBV29-1 with TRBJ1-2; TRBD1 might be the D (6 bases). From germline, CDR1 is SQVTM and CDR2 ANQGSEA. Trimming removed 2 bases at V and 4 bases at J, with 8 bases between. CDR3 length: 12 residues. The CDR3 sequence is CSVEPGAYGYTF. CDR3 DNA: TGCAGCGTTGAACCAGGGGCCTATGGCTACACCTTC.

This clonotype was counted at least ten times. This sequence joins TRBV27 and TRBJ2-7; D gene unclear. CDR3 length equals 11 residues. CDR1 MNHEY and CDR2 SMNVEV come from the germline V gene (reference sequence). Trimming pared 1 base from V and 7 bases from J, leaving 5 bases between. The CDR3 protein is CASSLFGEQYF. The CDR3 DNA sequence: TGTGCCAGCAGTTTATTTGGAGAGCAGTACTTC.

J is TRBJ1-1 and V is TRBV18; 7 bases fit TRBD1. CDR1 and CDR2 (germline): KGHSH, LQKENI. V lost 6 bases to trimming and J lost 1 base; unmatched junction nucleotides: 5. This CDR3 region has 14 residues. Here the CDR3 DNA reads TGTGCCAGCTCCAGGGGGGGAGAGAACACTGAAGCTTTCTTT. Amino acid sequence: CASSRGGENTEAFF. Complete variable domain (other parts from reference TRBV18 and TRBJ1-1): NAGVMQNPRHLVRRRGQEARLRCSPMKGHSHVYWYRQLPEEGLKFMVYLQKENIIDESGMPKERFSAEFPKEGPSILRIQQVVRGDSAAYFCASSRGGENTEAFFGQGTRLTVV.

Only a few counts were recorded for this clonotype. The chain has TRBV2 and TRBJ2-2; 9 positions agree with TRBD2. Germline lookup yields CDR1 SNHLY and CDR2 FYNNEI. The junction had 8 bases not matched to a gene; V was cut back by 2 bases and J by 1 base. CDR3 length: 18 amino acids. The DNA for the CDR3 is TGTGCCAGCAGTGAAAGCGGGAGGCTTTATCTGAACACCGGGGAGCTGTTTTTT. This encodes CASSESGRLYLNTGELFF.

The chain recombines TRBV7-2 with TRBJ2-1, with TRBD1 as a possible D gene (6 bases). There are 18 residues in the CDR3. V lost 5 bases to trimming and J lost 7 bases, with 27 bases between them. Germline CDR1 reads SGHTA; CDR2 reads FQGNSA. The CDR3 coding sequence is TGTGCCAGCAGCCCCCGCTCCACGTCCGACAGGTTGAGGAATGAGCAGTTCTTC. It yields the protein CASSPRSTSDRLRNEQFF.

This clonotype has a count of ten or more. The CDR3 is CASSLVRGGQPQHF. The CDR3 DNA sequence: TGTGCCAGCAGCTTAGTGAGGGGCGGCCAGCCCCAGCATTTT. This sequence joins TRBV7-8 and TRBJ1-5; tentatively, D is TRBD1 (5 bases). In germline, CDR1 is SGHVS, CDR2 FQNEAQ. The CDR3 consists of 14 residues. Trimming took 1 base from V and 7 from J, leaving 11 bases between them.